The 32 T cell receptor beta chains listed next were all sequenced from one sample in a study of siplizumab effects on memory and regulatory T cells. Clones were read by immunoSEQ multiplex PCR, and TCRdb kept only the in-frame ones, dropping some. The sample includes 100,000 to 120,000 clones, more than 85% of them seen just once. The sample was CD4+ T cells sorted from blood. Receptors originate from a human donor in good health.

The J gene is TRBJ1-2, the V gene TRBV11-1; unclear D gene. Trimming took off 1 base at V and 7 bases at J, with 7 bases between the two ends. This CDR3 contains 12 residues. Germline CDR1 reads SGHAT; CDR2 reads FQDESV (reference sequence). The CDR3 nucleotides are TGTGCCAGCAGCTTAGGGAAGAGTGGCTACACCTTC. Translated: CASSLGKSGYTF.

This chain uses TRBV6-6 with TRBJ1-4; possible D gene TRBD1, 5 bases. CDR1 and CDR2 from the germline V gene are MNHNY and SVGAGI (reference sequence). The CDR3 is 15 residues long. V was clipped by 2 bases and J by 5 bases, with 12 bases between them. The CDR3 DNA reads as TGTGCCAGCAGTTACCGTAGGGGCACGAATGAAAAACTGTTTTTT. This sequence encodes CASSYRRGTNEKLFF.

This clone was seen only a few times. The gene calls are TRBV7-2 and TRBJ1-2, with 12 bases fitting TRBD1. V lost 5 bases and J lost 0; bases outside the gene matches: 10. The length of the CDR3 is 18 residues. Germline CDR1 is SGHTA and CDR2 is FQGNSA. Written as DNA, the CDR3 is TGTGCCAGCAGCGAACCTGAGGGGACAGGGGGCGCTAACTATGGCTACACCTTC. Amino acids: CASSEPEGTGGANYGYTF.

The V call is TRBV29-1, the J call TRBJ2-1; 7 bases match TRBD2. The V segment lost 7 bases and the J segment 9 bases; nucleotides outside the gene matches: 15. Germline CDR1 is SQVTM and CDR2 is ANQGSEA. The CDR3 contains 14 residues. CDR3 amino acids: CSGRGEGHLIEQFF. The CDR3 nucleotides are TGCAGCGGACGTGGGGAGGGCCATTTGATTGAGCAGTTCTTC.

The gene calls are TRBV30 and TRBJ1-4, with 11 bases fitting TRBD1. Trimming cost V 0 bases and J 8 bases; bases outside gene matches: 8. CDR1 GTSNPN and CDR2 SVGIG come from the germline V gene (reference sequence). The CDR3 extends over 16 amino acids. CDR3 sequence reads: CAWSVGTGGRFEKLFF. The CDR3 DNA reads TGTGCCTGGAGTGTAGGGACAGGGGGGCGATTCGAAAAACTGTTTTTT.

The chain couples TRBV5-6 to TRBJ1-5; D not resolved. The CDR3 has 16 residues. V gave up 2 bases and J gave up 4 bases, with 16 bases separating them. The germline gives CDR1 SGHDT, CDR2 YYEEEE. The CDR3 DNA is TGTGCCAGCAGCTTATCGGGATGGCAGTTAAATCAGCCCCAGCATTTT. This encodes CASSLSGWQLNQPQHF.

The chain links TRBV7-2 to TRBJ1-5; D gene uncertain. The CDR3 has 13 amino acids. Trimming removed 5 bases from V and 0 bases from J, with 5 bases in between. CDR1 and CDR2 (germline): SGHTA, FQGNSA. The CDR3 nucleotides read TGTGCCAGCAGCGCCGGTAGCAATCAGCCCCAGCATTTT. The encoded protein is CASSAGSNQPQHF.

V usage is TRBV7-9 and J usage is TRBJ2-7; maybe TRBD2 (5 bases). V was clipped by 1 base and J by 0 bases, with 16 bases between them. The CDR3 length is 17 residues. CDR1 is SEHNR and CDR2 is FQNEAQ in the germline V gene (reference sequence). CDR3 bases: TGTGCCAGCAGCTTAGTTATTTTAAGGGAGATCTCCTACGAGCAGTACTTC. It codes for CASSLVILREISYEQYF.

The V and J genes are TRBV29-1 and TRBJ2-5; 9 bases are a match to TRBD2. The germline V gene encodes CDR1 SQVTM and CDR2 ANQGSEA. The CDR3 runs 12 residues. CDR3 bases: TGCAGTGCGAGCGGGGGGCAAGAGACCCAGTACTTC. Its translation is CSASGGQETQYF.

The chain joins TRBV6-4 to TRBJ2-7; D ambiguous. CDR1 is MRHNA, CDR2 SNTAGT, per germline. The ends were cut back, 3 bases at V and 2 bases at J, with 11 bases in the middle. CDR3 length: 14 amino acids. The CDR3 bases are TGTGCCAGCAGTGATGGTTACCCCCCCTACGAGCAGTACTTC. Its protein product is CASSDGYPPYEQYF.

V gene TRBV30 combines with J gene TRBJ1-5; 7 bases are shared with TRBD1. Trimming cost V 5 bases and J 7 bases; bases outside gene matches: 8. The CDR3 totals 13 residues. Germline V gene data show CDR1 as GTSNPN and CDR2 as SVGIG (reference sequence). The CDR3: CAWGPTGRQPQHF. The DNA for the CDR3 is TGTGCCTGGGGCCCGACAGGGCGCCAGCCCCAGCATTTT.

The chain has TRBV5-4 and TRBJ2-2; 7 bases agree with TRBD1. The CDR3 sequence is 15 residues long. The germline V gene has CDR1 SGHNT and CDR2 YYREEE (reference sequence). V gave up 1 base and J gave up 0 bases; unmatched junction bases: 0. As DNA, the CDR3 is TGTGCCAGCAGCTTGCAGGGGGCGAACACCGGGGAGCTGTTTTTT. Encoded protein: CASSLQGANTGELFF. The full variable domain, rest sourced from reference TRBV5-4 and TRBJ2-2, is ETGVTQSPTHLIKTRGQQVTLRCSSQSGHNTVSWYQQALGQGPQFIFQYYREEENGRGNFPPRFSGLQFPNYSSELNVNALELDDSALYLCASSLQGANTGELFFGEGSRLTVL.

This rearrangement joins TRBV19 to TRBJ1-1; D call uncertain. V was pared by 3 bases and J by 0 bases, with 8 bases between. CDR1 is LNHDA and CDR2 is SQIVND in the germline V gene (reference sequence). The CDR3 consists of 14 residues. CDR3 bases: TGTGCCAGTAGTATTCAGCGGGTGAACACTGAAGCTTTCTTT. The encoded protein is CASSIQRVNTEAFF. Filled out from reference TRBV19 and TRBJ1-1, the complete variable domain reads DGGITQSPKYLFRKEGQNVTLSCEQNLNHDAMYWYRQDPGQGLRLIYYSQIVNDFQKGDIAEGYSVSREKKESFPLTVTSAQKNPTAFYLCASSIQRVNTEAFFGQGTRLTVV.

The chain links TRBV6-6 to TRBJ1-2; D gene ambiguous. V lost 5 bases to trimming and J lost 7 bases, with 17 bases between them. Looked up from germline, CDR1 is MNHNY and CDR2 is SVGAGI (reference sequence). The CDR3 has 14 amino acids. The CDR3 loop reads CASSHSGNSGGYTF. As DNA, the CDR3 is TGTGCCAGCAGTCATTCCGGGAACTCAGGTGGCTACACCTTC.

The count of this clone is one. The chain is built from TRBV19 and TRBJ2-4, with 9 positions matching TRBD1. The germline V gene encodes CDR1 LNHDA and CDR2 SQIVND (reference sequence). Germline trimming cut 9 bases from V and 11 bases from J; bases unmatched to any gene: 14. This CDR3 is built from 14 residues. The DNA for the CDR3 is TGTGCCAGCTCCGGGACAGGGAGGAGGGACCTTCAGTACTTC. Translating it yields CASSGTGRRDLQYF.

The chain recombines TRBV19 with TRBJ2-2, with 11 positions matching TRBD2. Germline assignment: CDR1 LNHDA and CDR2 SQIVND (reference sequence). The V segment lost 7 bases and the J segment 5 bases; nucleotides outside the gene matches: 15. The CDR3 has 18 amino acids. The CDR3 DNA is TGTGCCAGTACGACCCAGAAACTAGCGGGGGCCGAAACCGGGGAGCTGTTTTTT. It translates to CASTTQKLAGAETGELFF.

V is TRBV28 and J is TRBJ2-3; 9 nucleotides match TRBD1. This CDR3 region has 16 residues. Looked up from germline, CDR1 is MDHEN and CDR2 is SYDVKM. The V segment lost 6 bases and the J segment 4 bases; nucleotides outside the gene matches: 11. CDR3 in DNA: TGTGCCAGCAGCACACAGGGACAGGGTAGTCCAGATACGCAGTATTTT. Residues: CASSTQGQGSPDTQYF.

V gene TRBV30 combines with J gene TRBJ1-1; perhaps TRBD1 as D (5 bases). CDR1 is GTSNPN, CDR2 SVGIG, per germline (reference sequence). The CDR3 is 13 amino acids. V lost 5 bases, J lost 1 base, and 11 bases lay in between. CDR3 loop: CAWEGRANTEAFF. The CDR3 DNA reads TGTGCCTGGGAGGGACGAGCGAACACTGAAGCTTTCTTT.

The chain combines TRBV18 with TRBJ1-6; TRBD1 agrees at 8 bases. V shed 3 bases, J shed 2 bases, and the junction held 3 bases outside the gene matches. This CDR3 is 16 amino acids long. From germline, CDR1 is KGHSH and CDR2 LQKENI. CDR3 loop: CASSPTGDAYNSPLHF. CDR3 in DNA: TGTGCCAGCTCACCGACAGGGGATGCCTATAATTCACCCCTCCACTTT.

The chain carries TRBV5-1 and TRBJ2-3; 9 positions match TRBD2. This CDR3 is built from 15 residues. CDR1 is SGHRS, CDR2 YFSETQ, per germline. J gave up 5 bases and V 4 bases, and 8 bases lay outside the gene matches. The CDR3 DNA reads as TGCGCCAGCAGCCCAGGCGGGGGGGGCGGAGATACGCAGTATTTT. Translation gives CASSPGGGGGDTQYF.

This chain connects TRBV5-1 to TRBJ2-3; D is unclear. Germline V gene data show CDR1 as SGHRS and CDR2 as YFSETQ. The CDR3 loop spans 14 amino acids. Trimming removed 0 bases from V and 0 bases from J, with 5 bases in between. The CDR3 sequence is CASSLAVSTDTQYF. CDR3 coding DNA: TGCGCCAGCAGCTTGGCAGTGAGCACAGATACGCAGTATTTT.

J is TRBJ1-6 and V is TRBV5-1, with D hard to call. The CDR3 has 17 residues. Germline assignment: CDR1 SGHRS and CDR2 YFSETQ. Trimming took off 0 bases at V and 0 bases at J, with 10 bases between the two ends. The CDR3 coding sequence is TGCGCCAGCAGCTTGGAGGCAGGAAGCTCCTATAATTCACCCCTCCACTTT. Amino acid sequence: CASSLEAGSSYNSPLHF. Drawing the rest from reference TRBV5-1 and TRBJ1-6, the complete variable domain is KAGVTQTPRYLIKTRGQQVTLSCSPISGHRSVSWYQQTPGQGLQFLFEYFSETQRNKGNFPGRFSGRQFSNSRSEMNVSTLELGDSALYLCASSLEAGSSYNSPLHFGNGTRLTVT.

The genes are TRBV11-2 and TRBJ2-3, with 8 positions matching TRBD1. V lost 4 bases, J lost 0 bases, and 6 bases stayed unmatched. Germline V lookup: CDR1 SGHAT, CDR2 FQNNGV. The CDR3 runs 16 residues. In DNA, the CDR3 is TGTGCCAGCAGCTGGGGGACAGGTCCCAGCACAGATACGCAGTATTTT. Encoded protein: CASSWGTGPSTDTQYF.

V usage is TRBV7-2 and J usage is TRBJ1-2; D gene uncertain. The V gene lost 1 base and the J gene lost 3 bases, with 12 bases spanning the gap. The germline V gene encodes CDR1 SGHTA and CDR2 FQGNSA. There are 15 residues in the CDR3. CDR3 region: CASSLVRHGYYGYTF. For the CDR3, the DNA is TGTGCCAGCAGCTTAGTTCGTCATGGCTACTATGGCTACACCTTC.

The V and J genes are TRBV2 and TRBJ1-3, with D unclear. The V end lost 0 bases, the J end lost 0 bases, and 24 bases lay between the germline ends. CDR1 and CDR2 (germline): SNHLY, FYNNEI. This CDR3 is 21 amino acids long. In nucleotides, the CDR3 is TGTGCCAGCAGTGAAGCGCTTATTGGGGTAGTGCAGGCAAGCTCTGGAAACACCATATATTTT. Protein product: CASSEALIGVVQASSGNTIYF.

The chain is built from TRBV5-1 and TRBJ1-2; D gene ambiguous. The CDR3 extends over 13 amino acids. Trimming removed 0 bases from V and 7 bases from J, with 10 bases in between. Per germline, CDR1 SGHRS and CDR2 YFSETQ. For the CDR3, the DNA is TGCGCCAGCAGCTTGGACGAGTGGTCTGGCTACACCTTC. This gives the protein CASSLDEWSGYTF.

This chain links TRBV30 with TRBJ1-4; D possibly corresponds to TRBD1 (5 bases). Germline CDR1 and CDR2: GTSNPN and SVGIG (reference sequence). The CDR3 contains 17 residues. Trimming pared 1 base from V and 1 base from J, leaving 16 bases between. The CDR3 bases are TGTGCCTGGAGTGCACCTCCACGGGGCCTAACTAATGAAAAACTGTTTTTT. Its translation: CAWSAPPRGLTNEKLFF.

The chain links TRBV21-1 to TRBJ1-2. TRBV21-1 is noted as a pseudogene. The CDR3 is 14 residues long. CDR3 DNA sequence: TGTGCCAGCAGCAAGAGGGGAACCGACTATGGCTACACCTTC. Translating it yields CASSKRGTDYGYTF.

The genes are TRBV6-6 and TRBJ1-3; D remains ambiguous. Trimming shortened V by 0 bases and J by 5 bases, and 2 bases separated the two germline ends. The CDR3 has 12 residues. CDR1 is MNHNY, CDR2 SVGAGI, per germline (reference sequence). The CDR3: CASSYSRNTIYF. CDR3 DNA: TGTGCCAGCAGTTACTCAAGAAACACCATATATTTT.

The chain recombines TRBV5-1 with TRBJ2-3, with D unresolved. V was clipped by 2 bases and J by 2 bases, with 9 bases between them. CDR1 SGHRS and CDR2 YFSETQ come from the germline V gene. The CDR3 totals 14 residues. In DNA form, the CDR3 reads TGCGCCAGCAGCTTTAGGTCGGCCACAGATACGCAGTATTTT. Protein: CASSFRSATDTQYF.

V usage is TRBV9 and J usage is TRBJ2-3; D not certain. There are 16 residues in the CDR3. The germline gives CDR1 SGDLS, CDR2 YYNGEE. V was pared by 4 bases and J by 0 bases, with 15 bases between. CDR3 residues: CASSPRTPASTDTQYF. The DNA for the CDR3 is TGTGCCAGCAGCCCCCGGACGCCCGCTAGCACAGATACGCAGTATTTT.

CDR3 sequence (DNA): TGTGCCAGCAGCCCCTTGGGTTCGGTTAGGGGGACTGAAGCTTTCTTT. This gives the protein CASSPLGSVRGTEAFF. The chain is built from TRBV7-8 and TRBJ1-1, with D maybe TRBD1 (6 bases). In germline, CDR1 is SGHVS, CDR2 FQNEAQ. This CDR3 is 16 amino acids long. Deletions cut 5 bases from V and 5 bases from J, with 21 bases between.